This TCR beta chain was retrieved from a study of blood T cell repertoires in COVID-19. Across the study: The origin of the acute and convalescent COVID-19 samples was the United States, Italy and Spain. Sources were T cells, B-cell-depleted T cells, or PBMCs; the material itself was cDNA or gDNA.

Methods used by the authors: Nucleated cell counts were estimated from reference gene primer amplification. Assay: immunoSEQ multiplex PCR; the TCRdb copy retains only in-frame clones and omits some. Clonal size and the V and J genes are those of that table, whereas D and trimming came from the DNA. The table lists around 100,000 clones, about three quarters of them singletons, with approximately 5.9% in the top ten. V lost 0 bases and J 10 bases, leaving 12 bases between the germline ends. Germline lookup yields CDR1 SGHAT and CDR2 FQNNGV. The CDR3 is made up of 13 amino acids. Sequenced input: peripheral blood. This receptor was obtained from a man older than 75 with acute or convalescent COVID-19. The chain carries TRBV11-2 and TRBJ1-1; D is ambiguous. In DNA, the CDR3 is TGTGCCAGCAGCTTAGATCAAGAGGGTACAGCTTTCTTT. It translates to CASSLDQEGTAFF.